The present entry profiles one T cell receptor (beta chain) with its context. Its antigen is unknown. One frozen approximately 500,000-cell aliquot per fraction was sequenced. TCRdb's copy holds only in-frame clones and misses some; the assay was immunoSEQ multiplex PCR. The data contain more than 2,000 clones, under 70% of them seen just once; the ten biggest clones take up about 14%. The sample originates from a study of coeliac disease. Study results and limitations: TRB repertoires were largely private, with most amino acid sequences found in only one sample.

Trimming took 6 bases from V and 5 from J; bases not matched to a gene: 13. The CDR3 is 15 amino acids. CDR1 and CDR2 (germline): SNHLY, FYNNEI. This chain connects TRBV2 to TRBJ2-7; TRBD1 aligns across 7 bases. The clonotype was recovered from a woman aged 70-85 years with celiac disease on a gluten-free diet. The sample taken for sequencing was lamina propria lymphocytes from the gut. CDR3 coding DNA: TGTGCCAGCAGGCGTCGGGACAGCCTTTTGGACGAGCAGTACTTC. It encodes CASRRRDSLLDEQYF.